The 30 T cell receptor beta chains below come from one sample, sequenced in a study of shared clonotypes between healthy human individuals. Assay: immunoSEQ multiplex PCR; the TCRdb copy retains only in-frame clones and omits some. The table has under 2,000,000 clones, about 95% seen once. Naive CD8 populations comprised CD45RO-negative cells positively selected for CCR7, excluding terminally differentiated effector memory CD45RA+ cells. Sequencing used naive CD8+ T cells sorted from blood. All receptors derive from a young man in good health.

V gene TRBV28 combines with J gene TRBJ2-7, with 8 positions matching TRBD1. Germline V gene sequence: CDR1 MDHEN, CDR2 SYDVKM. The CDR3 spans 15 residues. Trimming took 6 bases from V and 3 from J; bases not matched to a gene: 10. CDR3 loop: CASSSPGQGRYEQYF. CDR3 bases: TGTGCCAGCAGCTCCCCAGGACAGGGCCGCTACGAGCAGTACTTC.

The chain recombines TRBV9 with TRBJ1-4; 7 nucleotides align to TRBD1. Per germline, CDR1 SGDLS and CDR2 YYNGEE. The ends lost 4 bases at V and 4 bases at J; junction bases unmatched: 10. The CDR3 extends over 16 amino acids. This CDR3 is CASSTGAGTVNEKLFF. As DNA, the CDR3 is TGTGCCAGCAGCACCGGAGCCGGGACAGTTAATGAAAAACTGTTTTTT.

Only a few counts were recorded for this clone. The V gene is TRBV7-8, the J gene TRBJ1-1; 8 bases map to TRBD1. Germline V gene lookup returns CDR1 SGHVS and CDR2 FQNEAQ. CDR3 length: 14 amino acids. The V gene end was trimmed by 5 bases and the J gene end by 6 bases; junction bases not matched to a gene: 8. The CDR3: CASSIRTGWPEAFF. In nucleotides, the CDR3 is TGTGCCAGCAGCATTCGGACAGGGTGGCCTGAAGCTTTCTTT.

The CDR3 coding sequence is TGTGCCAGTAGTATCCCCGGCGCTAGCGGGGGGCGACACGGGGAGCTGTTTTTT. This codes for CASSIPGASGGRHGELFF. This chain connects TRBV19 to TRBJ2-2, with TRBD2 matching 11 bases. The ends lost 3 bases at V and 7 bases at J; junction bases unmatched: 13. Germline-derived CDR1 and CDR2 are LNHDA and SQIVND (reference sequence). The CDR3 has 18 amino acids.

The genes are TRBV6-5 and TRBJ2-3; D gene ambiguous. The CDR3 length is 15 residues. V was pared by 7 bases and J by 0 bases, with 14 bases between. Germline CDR1 and CDR2: MNHEY and SVGAGI. CDR3 amino acids: CASNPGDGSTDTQYF. The CDR3 nucleotides read TGTGCCAGCAATCCAGGCGACGGGAGCACAGATACGCAGTATTTT.

About this clone: The sample contains more than one DNA sequence encoding this CDR3. This chain connects TRBV5-1 to TRBJ1-6; no clear D gene. V was pared by 0 bases and J by 6 bases, with 10 bases between. The germline V gene has CDR1 SGHRS and CDR2 YFSETQ. This CDR3 region has 15 residues. Here the CDR3 DNA reads TGCGCCAGCAGCTTGGGTGAGGGCTCTAATTCACCCCTCCACTTT. This translates into CASSLGEGSNSPLHF.

This clone was observed a handful of times. This chain connects TRBV5-1 to TRBJ2-7; D may be TRBD1 or TRBD2 (5 bases each). The germline gives CDR1 SGHRS, CDR2 YFSETQ. The V end was cut by 0 bases, the J end by 3 bases, with 16 bases between. The CDR3 sequence is 16 residues long. CDR3 DNA sequence: TGCGCCAGCAGCTTGGAGGGGAGCATACTGGACTACGAGCAGTACTTC. The encoded protein is CASSLEGSILDYEQYF.

The rearrangement uses TRBV7-9 and TRBJ2-5; the D gene is possibly TRBD1 (5 bases). CDR3 size: 15 residues. CDR1 and CDR2 (germline): SEHNR, FQNEAQ (reference sequence). The germline V and J ends were trimmed by 5 bases and 5 bases, with 18 bases remaining between them. DNA of the CDR3: TGTGCCAGCAGCCCACAGGAAAACGGGTGGGAGACCCAGTACTTC. It is translated as CASSPQENGWETQYF.

V and J are TRBV19 and TRBJ1-2; unclear D gene. The CDR3 has 13 amino acids. Germline CDR1 LNHDA, CDR2 SQIVND (reference sequence). The ends were cut back, 5 bases at V and 6 bases at J, with 13 bases in the middle. CDR3 sequence (DNA): TGTGCCAGTAGTTGGTCCGGGTATGATGGCTACACCTTC. Amino acids: CASSWSGYDGYTF.

The rearrangement uses TRBV29-1 and TRBJ1-5, with TRBD1 as a possible D gene (6 bases). The CDR3 totals 14 residues. V was pared by 6 bases and J by 7 bases, with 19 bases between. Germline lookup yields CDR1 SQVTM and CDR2 ANQGSEA. The DNA of the CDR3 is TGCAGCGTAGACTCCGGGACATTGGGACAGCCCCAGCATTTT. Its translation: CSVDSGTLGQPQHF.

The CDR3 DNA reads as TGCGCCAGCAGCTTTACGGCGGACGGTAACTATGGCTACACCTTC. Translated: CASSFTADGNYGYTF. The rearrangement joins TRBV5-1 to TRBJ1-2; D is uncertain. This CDR3 region has 15 residues. Deletions cut 2 bases from V and 1 base from J, with 12 bases between. CDR1 and CDR2 from the germline V gene are SGHRS and YFSETQ.

Only one count was recorded for this clone. The V call is TRBV5-6, the J call TRBJ1-5; no clear D gene. Per the germline V gene, CDR1 is SGHDT and CDR2 is YYEEEE. V lost 4 bases to trimming and J lost 7 bases, with 12 bases between them. The CDR3 consists of 13 residues. The CDR3 DNA is TGTGCCAGCAGCAACGGCTGGGGACAGCCCCAGCATTTT. Its protein is CASSNGWGQPQHF.

This chain links TRBV6-5 with TRBJ2-5; D not certain. Looked up from germline, CDR1 is MNHEY and CDR2 is SVGAGI. V lost 5 bases and J 3 bases, leaving 10 bases between the germline ends. This CDR3 contains 13 residues. The CDR3 reads CASSPEHKETQYF. CDR3 DNA sequence: TGTGCCAGCAGTCCGGAGCATAAAGAGACCCAGTACTTC.

The CDR3 loop reads CASSDYHGRSNYGYTF. CDR3 nucleotides: TGTGCCAGCAGTGATTACCATGGCAGATCTAACTATGGCTACACCTTC. The chain links TRBV6-1 to TRBJ1-2; D unclear. Per germline, CDR1 MNHNS and CDR2 SASEGT. CDR3 length: 16 amino acids. V lost 3 bases, J lost 0 bases, and 14 bases lay in between.

CDR3 amino acids: CASSFGTGDHDYGYTF. CDR3 nucleotides: TGTGCCAGCAGCTTCGGGACAGGGGATCACGACTATGGCTACACCTTC. The chain has TRBV7-2 and TRBJ1-2; 10 positions agree with TRBD1. The junction had 7 bases not matched to a gene; V was cut back by 3 bases and J by 3 bases. The germline CDR1 and CDR2 sequences are SGHTA and FQGNSA. The CDR3 is made up of 16 amino acids.

As to this clone: Other DNA sequences in the sample encode the same CDR3. This chain links TRBV6-5 with TRBJ2-3; 8 nucleotides agree with TRBD2. Germline assignment: CDR1 MNHEY and CDR2 SVGAGI. V was clipped by 2 bases and J by 4 bases; unmatched bases: 5. The CDR3 covers 15 residues. The CDR3 nucleotides read TGTGCCAGCAGTTACCTAGCGGGTTCATCAGATACGCAGTATTTT. This gives the protein CASSYLAGSSDTQYF.

The chain employs TRBV7-2 and TRBJ1-4; D may be TRBD1 (5 bases). Between the trimmed V and J ends, which lost 1 base and 1 base, there was a span of 10 bases. CDR1 SGHTA and CDR2 FQGNSA come from the germline V gene. This CDR3 has 16 amino acids. CDR3 protein: CASSLGGEGTNEKLFF. The CDR3, as DNA: TGTGCCAGCAGCTTAGGGGGGGAAGGAACTAATGAAAAACTGTTTTTT.

This clone was found once. One junction end disagrees with the germline gene, perhaps due to a read error. The chain is built from TRBV7-7 and TRBJ2-1; 9 bases agree with TRBD2. Germline CDR1 reads SSHAT; CDR2 reads FNYEAQ (reference sequence). The CDR3 runs to 19 residues. CDR3 region: CASSLAESLLAGSPPEQFF. CDR3 sequence (DNA): TGTGCTAGCAGCTTAGCTGAATCGTTGCTAGCGGGGTCCCCACCTGAGCAGTTCTTC.

To note about this clone: A read error may account for a junction end that differs from germline. The chain has TRBV19 and TRBJ2-7; 8 nucleotides match TRBD1. This CDR3 has 10 amino acids. Germline CDR1 is LNHDA and CDR2 is SQIVND (reference sequence). In DNA, the CDR3 is TGTGCCAGTAGTATACAGGGGGCTTATTTC. Translation: CASSIQGAYF.

This rearrangement joins TRBV28 to TRBJ1-1; D uncertain. V lost 6 bases to trimming and J lost 4 bases, with 15 bases between them. Germline V gene lookup returns CDR1 MDHEN and CDR2 SYDVKM. The CDR3 covers 14 residues. CDR3 sequence (DNA): TGTGCCAGCAGCACCATAGGTGGGAGCACTGAAGCTTTCTTT. This codes for CASSTIGGSTEAFF.

J is TRBJ1-2 and V is TRBV27, with D perhaps matching TRBD1 (5 bases). Germline V gene sequence: CDR1 MNHEY, CDR2 SMNVEV (reference sequence). The CDR3 sequence is 13 residues long. V was trimmed by 0 bases and J by 7 bases, leaving 9 bases between them. The CDR3 coding sequence is TGTGCCAGCAGTTTATCAGGGGAGGTTGGCTACACCTTC. This codes for CASSLSGEVGYTF.

The rearrangement uses TRBV19 and TRBJ2-7; tentative D call: TRBD1 (6 bases). The CDR3 sequence is 17 residues long. The germline gives CDR1 LNHDA, CDR2 SQIVND (reference sequence). V was cut by 0 bases and J by 0 bases, with 15 bases left in between. The CDR3 nucleotides read TGTGCCAGTAGTATAGATCAAGGGACACTGAGCTCCTACGAGCAGTACTTC. The encoded protein is CASSIDQGTLSSYEQYF.

The CDR3 loop is CASSQEGNGGRFEEKLFF. The CDR3 bases are TGCGCCAGCAGCCAAGAAGGGAACGGGGGGCGTTTCGAAGAAAAACTGTTTTTT. The rearrangement joins TRBV4-3 to TRBJ1-4; D perhaps matches TRBD1 (6 bases). The CDR3 sequence is 18 residues long. The germline V gene encodes CDR1 LGHNA and CDR2 YSLEER. Trimming left V 0 bases short and J 8 bases short, with 22 bases between.

CDR3 coding DNA: TGTGCCAGCAGCTTAGTAGGTCTGGCTAGCGGATCCTACGAGCAGTACTTC. Translating it yields CASSLVGLASGSYEQYF. V and J are TRBV11-2 and TRBJ2-7; 7 nucleotides line up with TRBD2. Germline lookup yields CDR1 SGHAT and CDR2 FQNNGV. The CDR3 length is 17 residues. Trimming took 1 base from V and 1 from J; bases not matched to a gene: 10. Full variable domain (rest looked up from reference TRBV11-2 and TRBJ2-7): EAGVAQSPRYKIIEKRQSVAFWCNPISGHATLYWYQQILGQGPKLLIQFQNNGVVDDSQLPKDRFSAERLKGVDSTLKIQPAKLEDSAVYLCASSLVGLASGSYEQYFGPGTRLTVT.

This clone appeared once. The V gene is TRBV9, the J gene TRBJ2-7, with D perhaps matching TRBD1 (5 bases). V lost 3 bases and J lost 6, with 16 bases in between. Per germline, CDR1 SGDLS and CDR2 YYNGEE. The CDR3 is made up of 14 amino acids. CDR3 in amino acids: CASSEGPFLTEQYF. The CDR3 DNA is TGTGCCAGCAGCGAGGGGCCCTTTCTGACCGAGCAGTACTTC. Looking up the rest from reference TRBV9 and TRBJ2-7 gives the full variable domain: DSGVTQTPKHLITATGQRVTLRCSPRSGDLSVYWYQQSLDQGLQFLIQYYNGEERAKGNILERFSAQQFPDLHSELNLSSLELGDSALYFCASSEGPFLTEQYFGPGTRLTVT.

The chain joins TRBV7-2 to TRBJ2-1, with a tentative D call TRBD2 (5 bases). V shed 7 bases and J shed 8 bases, with 24 bases lying between them. The length of the CDR3 is 16 residues. The V gene's germline CDR1 is SGHTA and CDR2 FQGNSA. CDR3 protein: CASTYEPAELWDEQFF. The CDR3 DNA reads TGTGCCAGCACCTATGAACCAGCGGAACTTTGGGATGAGCAGTTCTTC.

V is TRBV2 and J is TRBJ2-1, with D unclear. The V end was cut by 1 base, the J end by 0 bases, with 13 bases between. This CDR3 has 17 residues. Per the germline V gene, CDR1 is SNHLY and CDR2 is FYNNEI. The CDR3 nucleotides read TGTGCCAGCAGTGAAGAGGATAGCAGAAGCTCCTACAATGAGCAGTTCTTC. It translates to CASSEEDSRSSYNEQFF.

As concerns this clone: The sample carries other DNA sequences with the same CDR3. The rearrangement links TRBV4-1 to TRBJ2-7; D unresolved. This CDR3 contains 13 residues. Germline V gives CDR1 MGHRA, CDR2 YSYEKL. Trimming stripped 0 bases from V and 0 bases from J, with 3 bases between. CDR3 amino acids: CASSQDDSYEQYF. Written as DNA, the CDR3 is TGCGCCAGCAGCCAAGACGACTCCTACGAGCAGTACTTC.

The rearrangement links TRBV2 to TRBJ2-1; 14 nucleotides match TRBD2. The germline V gene encodes CDR1 SNHLY and CDR2 FYNNEI. Losses at the gene ends were 6 bases for V and 4 bases for J; bases not matched to a gene: 5. The length of the CDR3 is 16 residues. The CDR3 DNA follows: TGTGCCAGCAGCCTGGGACTAGCGGGAGCTTACAATGAGCAGTTCTTC. Translated, it gives CASSLGLAGAYNEQFF.

The rearrangement uses TRBV9 and TRBJ2-2; 11 positions agree with TRBD2. Trimming at V came to 1 base and at J to 7 bases, leaving 6 bases not matched to a gene. The germline V gene encodes CDR1 SGDLS and CDR2 YYNGEE. The CDR3 runs to 16 residues. The CDR3 region is CASSVSLAGGNGELFF. In DNA, the CDR3 is TGTGCCAGCAGCGTATCTCTAGCGGGGGGAAACGGGGAGCTGTTTTTT.